This record covers a single T cell receptor beta chain. The antigen remains unidentified. At one end, the junction sequence differs from germline, possibly due to a read error. With 60 Vbeta and 13 Jbeta primers, the PCR was carried out. Here immunoSEQ multiplex PCR was the method, and the copy in TCRdb shows in-frame clones only, minus some. In the table there are approximately 210,000 clones, almost 80% of which are singletons. This entry is derived from a study of cytomegalovirus exposure and HLA in healthy donors. Findings and limits, study-wide: Later work found that TCR association rates differed between HLA loci; DRB1 had the most and HLA-C the fewest.

Regarding donors, all were healthy bone marrow donors. The CDR3 sequence is 14 residues long. The germline gives CDR1 SEHNR, CDR2 FQNEAQ (reference sequence). V gene TRBV7-9 combines with J gene TRBJ2-7, with 9 bases lining up with TRBD1. Sequenced: PBMCs. This receptor was taken from a male donor in good health and CMV-seronegative. CDR3 coding DNA: TGTTCCAGCAGCCCGGCAATAGAGGGGACAGGGAGGTACTTC. Translation gives CSSSPAIEGTGRYF.